This TCR beta chain comes out of a study of CXCR4 blockade with PD-1 therapy in pancreatic cancer. The assay was immunoSEQ multiplex PCR, and TCRdb's table has in-frame clones only and misses some. The repertoire holds about 1,500 clones, with just over 40% as singletons. Trimming stripped 0 bases from V and 8 bases from J, with 15 bases between. In germline, CDR1 is SGHRS, CDR2 YFSETQ. The CDR3 is 15 residues long. V usage is TRBV5-1 and J usage is TRBJ2-4; a possible D gene is TRBD1 (5 bases). This TCR derives from a human donor with pancreatic ductal adenocarcinoma. Sample: tumor tissue. Written as DNA, the CDR3 is TGCGCCAGCAGCTTGGGTCAGGGTTATGGGGACATTCAGTACTTC. It translates to CASSLGQGYGDIQYF.